This T cell receptor beta chain was identified during a study of blood T cells in healthy people across ages. For the second PCR, which ran for 7 to 11 cycles, a sample-barcoded 5' primer and a J-beta primer mix were used. The template-switch adaptor was a 5' adaptor with 12 random nucleotides. It tagged each cDNA molecule. TCRdb fed the 5' RACE reads into MiXCR, producing one record per CDR3 protein. The sample has 1.5 million to 2 million distinct CDR3 sequences, around 48% seen once; the top ten hold over 2%. Study conclusions and caveats: Calculation of diversity from one million T cells yielded estimates considered to be underestimates. Because donor CMV status was unknown, expanded clonotype changes were possibly confounded.

In regard to this clonotype: Antigen specificity is unknown.

Drawing of peripheral blood yielded about 10 milliliters from each donor. The germline CDR1 and CDR2 sequences are MNHEY and SVGAGI. CDR3 length equals 16 residues. Trimming removed 6 bases at V and 0 bases at J, with 17 bases between. The receptor was derived from a woman aged 40-49 years in good health. The chain links TRBV6-5 to TRBJ1-2, with a tentative D call TRBD1 (5 bases). Sequences were obtained from blood. The CDR3 coding sequence is TGTGCCAGCAGGGAGACAGTGGCCCAAGCTAACTATGGCTACACCTTC. This codes for CASRETVAQANYGYTF.